The present T cell receptor beta chain was sequenced within a study of technical replicates of blood from a handful of donors. The CDR3 consists of 15 residues. Per the germline V gene, CDR1 is MRHNA and CDR2 is SNTAGT. V lost 3 bases, J lost 5 bases, and 6 bases stayed unmatched. The assay was immunoSEQ multiplex PCR, and TCRdb's table has in-frame clones only and misses some. The table includes about 62,000 clones, approximately 87% detected once. The source is a human donor in good health. Some clones in this sample may be carry-over from other donors' samples. The sequenced sample consisted of PBMCs. The rearrangement uses TRBV6-4 and TRBJ2-5; 10 nucleotides line up with TRBD2. CDR3 protein: CASSEERGGPETQYF. CDR3 nucleotides: TGTGCCAGCAGTGAAGAGCGGGGGGGCCCTGAGACCCAGTACTTC.